Described below is a single TCR beta chain sequence and its context. This sample is drawn from a study of identical twins. This CDR3 comprises 15 residues. Trimming left V 4 bases short and J 5 bases short, with 15 bases between. Template switching added a universal primer site; cDNA carried unique molecular identifiers. TCRdb processed the 5' RACE reads anew with MiXCR; each CDR3 protein has one entry. The data contain fewer than 650,000 distinct CDR3 sequences, around 7.4% of them singletons. This sample also appeared in a second study, on yellow fever vaccine responses in identical twins.

V usage is TRBV12-3 or TRBV12-4 and J usage is TRBJ2-1; D is unclear. This receptor was obtained from a woman aged 18-29 years in good health. The sequencing sample was made of PBMCs. The chain's CDR3 is CASSSEPLNNNEQFF. The CDR3 DNA is TGTGCCAGCAGTTCGGAGCCCCTTAACAACAATGAGCAGTTCTTC.